The sequence of this T cell receptor (beta chain) was determined in a study of blood T cell repertoires in COVID-19. Background on the study: Some COVID-19 samples were acute and others convalescent; all came from the United States, Italy and Spain. Sources were T cells, B-cell-depleted T cells, or PBMCs; the material itself was cDNA or gDNA.

Each recovered donor of Cohort 3 presented with two negative PCRs, clearance, or symptom resolution. Authors' analysis steps: The assay estimated nucleated cells by amplifying reference gene primers. The protocol was immunoSEQ multiplex PCR, while the TCRdb copy is restricted to in-frame clones and leaves out a portion. V, J and clone size reflect that table, while D and trimming were determined from the DNA. The data show around 280,000 clones, 87% seen once. The V gene's germline CDR1 is SGHAT and CDR2 FQNNGV. CDR3 length: 16 amino acids. V was cut by 7 bases and J by 4 bases, with 23 bases left in between.

Source material: PBMCs or T cells enriched from blood (not recorded which). The V call is TRBV11-2, the J call TRBJ2-7; D might be TRBD2 (6 bases). This clonotype originated in a woman in her forties who had recovered from COVID-19. CDR3 sequence (DNA): TGTGCCAGCACCGCTATCGTGCCGGGAGTGTCTTACGAGCAGTACTTC. Encoded protein: CASTAIVPGVSYEQYF.